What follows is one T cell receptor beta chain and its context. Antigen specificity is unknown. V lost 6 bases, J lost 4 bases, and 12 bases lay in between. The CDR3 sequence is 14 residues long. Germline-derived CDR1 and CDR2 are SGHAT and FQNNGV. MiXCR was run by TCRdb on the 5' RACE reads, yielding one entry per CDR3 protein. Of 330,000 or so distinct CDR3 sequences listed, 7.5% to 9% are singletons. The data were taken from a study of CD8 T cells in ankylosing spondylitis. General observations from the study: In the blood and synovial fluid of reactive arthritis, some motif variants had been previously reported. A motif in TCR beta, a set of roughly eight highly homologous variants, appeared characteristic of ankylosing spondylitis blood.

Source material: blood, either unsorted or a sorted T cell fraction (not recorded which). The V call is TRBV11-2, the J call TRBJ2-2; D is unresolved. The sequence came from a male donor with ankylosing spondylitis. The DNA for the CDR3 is TGTGCCAGCAGTCGCATCGTAGGCACCGGGGAGCTGTTTTTT. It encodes CASSRIVGTGELFF. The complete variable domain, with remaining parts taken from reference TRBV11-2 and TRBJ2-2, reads EAGVAQSPRYKIIEKRQSVAFWCNPISGHATLYWYQQILGQGPKLLIQFQNNGVVDDSQLPKDRFSAERLKGVDSTLKIQPAKLEDSAVYLCASSRIVGTGELFFGEGSRLTVL.